This is a list of T cell receptor beta chains from one sample in a study of blood T cells in healthy people across ages. TCRdb ran MiXCR on the 5' RACE reads and lists one entry per CDR3 protein. Seen here are 600,000 to 850,000 distinct CDR3 sequences, approximately 25% observed once, and the top ten hold more than 8%. The sample was also reused in another study, on T cells of mothers and their children.

Input material: blood. The receptors come from a boy aged 10-17 years in good health. Both conserved end residues are part of each CDR3. A D gene is named only where the DNA matches it firmly. Clone size is given for some rows only: seen once, a few or many times, or a class if the clone is expanded.

>TRBD1|14|TRBJ1-4|many|TRBV12-3/TRBV12-4
TGTGCCAGCAGTTTGACAGGGGGGGATGAAAAACTGTTTTTT
CASSLTGGDEKLFF
>-|15|TRBJ2-5|-|TRBV4-2
TGTGCCAGCAGCCAAGATCCAGGGGATCAAGAGACCCAGTACTTC
CASSQDPGDQETQYF
>TRBD1|15|TRBJ2-3|few|TRBV2
TGTGCCAGCAGCCAACCGGGACAGGGTACAGATACGCAGTATTTT
CASSQPGQGTDTQYF
>-|13|TRBJ2-5|-|TRBV20-1
TGCAGTGCTAGCCCCCTCGGAGAAGAGACCCAGTACTTC
CSASPLGEETQYF
>-|10|TRBJ2-7|-|TRBV29-1
TGCAGCGTTCAGGGGTACGAGCAGTACTTC
CSVQGYEQYF
>-|13|TRBJ2-7|many|TRBV28
TGTGCCAGCAGTTCTCCGGGAGTGGACGAGCAGTACTTC
CASSSPGVDEQYF
>-|11|TRBJ1-1|-|TRBV20-1
TGCAGTGCTAGCGGATGGGCTGAAGCTTTCTTT
CSASGWAEAFF
>TRBD1|14|TRBJ2-1|-|TRBV18
TGTGCCAGCTCACCACAGGGGGCCTTCAATGAGCAGTTCTTC
CASSPQGAFNEQFF
>TRBD2|15|TRBJ2-1|few|TRBV6-2/TRBV6-3
TGTGCCAGCAGTTTGAGCGGGGGGGCCGCGAATGAGCAGTTCTTC
CASSLSGGAANEQFF
>-|14|TRBJ2-1|-|TRBV3-1
TGTGCCAGCAGCATAATAGAGGGACCAGAGGAGCAGTTCTTC
CASSIIEGPEEQFF
>TRBD1|15|TRBJ2-7|once|TRBV10-3
TGTGCCATCAGAGAAGTACAGGGGTCCTCCTACGAGCAGTACTTC
CAIREVQGSSYEQYF